The entry that follows covers one T cell receptor beta chain sequence. Its specificity is unknown. This specimen belongs to a study of T cells in Graves' hyperthyroidism and ophthalmopathy. Broader study findings: Most clonotypes that expanded in the thyroid above 0.001 also showed up in blood.

Lactation, pregnancy, other autoimmune disease or uncontrolled infection excluded patients. This sample holds PBMCs from approximately 10 ml fresh peripheral blood. The TCR beta CDR3 regions underwent amplification using RNA transcripts as the source. First-round RT-PCR targeting the TCR CDR3 was performed with the HTBI primer set. In TCRdb, the multiplex PCR reads were re-called with MiXCR into one record per CDR3 protein. The repertoire holds just under 750,000 distinct CDR3 sequences, with 35% as singletons. V was shortened by 2 bases and J by 3 bases, with 13 bases between the two germline ends. The CDR3 is made up of 15 amino acids.

This receptor was identified in a woman in her thirties or forties with Graves' hyperthyroidism. The V call is TRBV12-3 or TRBV12-4, the J call TRBJ1-1; D is ambiguous. Sequenced: blood. The CDR3 region is CASSLNGPGYTEAFF. Here the CDR3 DNA reads TGTGCCAGCAGTTTAAACGGCCCGGGGTACACTGAAGCTTTCTTT.